The 26 T cell receptor beta chains below were found in one sample sequenced in a study of blood T cells in healthy people across ages (dated by TCRdb to the mid-2010s). Libraries were constructed by 5' RACE. The instrument given in TCRdb is Illumina HiSeq 2500. A second about 6 to 11 cycle PCR used a sample-barcoded 5' primer and a J-beta primer mix. TCRdb reanalyzed the raw reads on its own, using fastp at Q25 for trimming and MiXCR for clone calling, and kept in-frame beta chains. A single entry per CDR3 protein holds the most common genes and DNA from its merged rows. This sample has fewer than 800,000 distinct CDR3 sequences in its table, and about 52% of those were observed once. Around a third of the sample goes to the ten largest clones. Source material: blood. The receptors were sampled from a woman aged 55-70 years in good health.

The chain uses TRBV25-1 and TRBJ2-5; D gene ambiguous. Trimming removed 1 base at V and 9 bases at J, with 9 bases between. CDR1 and CDR2 (germline): MGHDK, SYGVNS. The CDR3 is made up of 12 amino acids. The CDR3 bases are TGTGCCAGCAGTGAATGGAACGCAGCCCAGTACTTC. Translating it yields CASSEWNAAQYF.

This clonotype has at least ten counts. V gene TRBV5-6 combines with J gene TRBJ2-3; D gene ambiguous. The CDR3 is 12 amino acids. V shed 3 bases and J shed 2 bases, with 4 bases lying between them. CDR1 and CDR2 from the germline V gene are SGHDT and YYEEEE. The CDR3 reads CASSYATDTQYF. The CDR3, as DNA: TGTGCCAGCAGCTACGCCACAGATACGCAGTATTTT.

This clonotype was found once. The chain couples TRBV7-6 to TRBJ2-4; D unresolved. The J call may not be correct, given that the DNA end is closer to TRBJ2-7. Looked up from germline, CDR1 is SGHVS and CDR2 is FNYEAQ. CDR3 size: 16 residues. CDR3 coding DNA: TGTGCCAGCAGCTTAGCGCTGGGCAGTACAACCTACGAGCAGTACTTC. Its protein is CASSLALGSTTYEQYF.

At least ten counts were recorded for this clonotype. The V call is TRBV6-2 or TRBV6-3, the J call TRBJ1-1; no definite D call. Trimming removed 7 bases at V and 7 bases at J, with 16 bases between. The CDR3 length is 13 residues. Germline V gives CDR1 MNHEY, CDR2 SVGEGT. The CDR3 sequence: CASTNTPTGEAFF. The DNA of the CDR3 is TGTGCCAGCACCAATACTCCGACGGGTGAAGCTTTCTTT.

The chain uses TRBV2 and TRBJ2-3; D is undetermined. This CDR3 has 11 amino acids. V lost 7 bases and J 4 bases, leaving 6 bases between the germline ends. CDR1 is SNHLY and CDR2 is FYNNEI in the germline V gene. The DNA of the CDR3 is TGTGCCAGCAAGATTGCAGATACGCAGTATTTT. Translation gives CASKIADTQYF.

The chain joins TRBV5-1 to TRBJ1-2, with D possibly matching TRBD1 (5 bases). Germline V CDR1 and CDR2: SGHRS, YFSETQ. Trimming removed 6 bases at V and 5 bases at J, with 14 bases between. CDR3 length: 13 amino acids. CDR3 region: CASTRDGGYGYTF. CDR3 bases: TGCGCCAGCACAAGGGACGGCGGGTATGGCTACACCTTC.

The chain uses TRBV20-1 and TRBJ2-1, with TRBD2 matching 12 bases. Germline assignment: CDR1 DFQATT and CDR2 SNEGSKA (reference sequence). This CDR3 region has 15 residues. Trimming cost V 5 bases and J 4 bases; bases outside gene matches: 6. The CDR3 spells CSAVRTSGMYNEQFF. The CDR3 DNA reads TGCAGTGCTGTCAGGACTAGCGGGATGTACAATGAGCAGTTCTTC.

This clonotype was counted ten times or more. V is TRBV2 and J is TRBJ2-1, with D perhaps TRBD1 (5 bases). Germline values: CDR1 SNHLY, CDR2 FYNNEI. The V gene lost 8 bases and the J gene lost 2 bases, with 10 bases spanning the gap. The CDR3 loop spans 13 amino acids. The CDR3 nucleotides read TGTGCCAGCCGTGCGACAGCCTACAATGAGCAGTTCTTC. It specifies CASRATAYNEQFF.

This chain connects TRBV30 to TRBJ2-7, with no clear D. Germline V gene data show CDR1 as GTSNPN and CDR2 as SVGIG (reference sequence). This CDR3 spans 11 amino acids. V lost 2 bases and J lost 3, with 5 bases in between. This CDR3 is CAWSSNYEQYF. CDR3 in DNA: TGTGCCTGGAGTTCGAACTACGAGCAGTACTTC.

This clonotype has more than one count but fewer than ten. V is TRBV2 and J is TRBJ2-5, with 8 bases matching TRBD2. The junction had 6 bases not matched to a gene; V was cut back by 7 bases and J by 5 bases. CDR3 size: 13 residues. Germline V gene sequence: CDR1 SNHLY, CDR2 FYNNEI. CDR3 sequence: CASKEEREETQYF. CDR3 DNA: TGTGCCAGCAAGGAGGAGCGGGAGGAGACCCAGTACTTC.

V gene TRBV20-1 combines with J gene TRBJ1-6; 10 bases are shared with TRBD1. The CDR3 runs to 13 residues. CDR1 and CDR2 from the germline V gene are DFQATT and SNEGSKA (reference sequence). With 6 bases clipped from V and 9 bases from J, the junction kept 5 bases outside the gene matches. CDR3 DNA: TGCAGTGCCGCGGGACAGGGGCTTTCACCCCTCCACTTT. This codes for CSAAGQGLSPLHF.

The chain has TRBV6-2 or TRBV6-3 and TRBJ2-5; 7 bases match TRBD2. V lost 0 bases to trimming and J lost 7 bases; unmatched junction nucleotides: 8. CDR1 is MNHEY and CDR2 is SVGEGT in the germline V gene. The CDR3 is 15 residues long. CDR3: CASSYSSSGRGTQYF. The CDR3 DNA sequence: TGTGCCAGCAGTTACTCGTCTAGCGGAAGGGGGACCCAGTACTTC.

The chain carries TRBV7-9 and TRBJ1-1; a possible D gene is TRBD1 (6 bases). Looked up from germline, CDR1 is SEHNR and CDR2 is FQNEAQ (reference sequence). V lost 1 base, J lost 6 bases, and 6 bases lay in between. The CDR3 spans 12 residues. The CDR3, as DNA: TGTGCCAGCAGCTTAGAGGGGGCTGAAGCTTTCTTT. Its protein is CASSLEGAEAFF.

This clonotype has only a few counts. J is TRBJ2-5 and V is TRBV28; D perhaps matches TRBD1 (8 bases). This CDR3 has 14 amino acids. Trimming cost V 4 bases and J 5 bases, with 14 bases left between them. Germline values: CDR1 MDHEN, CDR2 SYDVKM. The DNA for the CDR3 is TGTGCCAGCAGTTCGACAGGGGAGGGGGAGACCCAGTACTTC. Encoded protein: CASSSTGEGETQYF.

This sequence joins TRBV10-3 and TRBJ1-2; 10 bases align to TRBD1. With 4 bases clipped from V and 8 bases from J, the junction kept 16 bases outside the gene matches. The CDR3 loop spans 17 amino acids. Germline-derived CDR1 and CDR2 are ENHRY and SYGVKD. CDR3 region: CAISGRSVTGGDNGYTF. Written as DNA, the CDR3 is TGTGCCATCAGTGGAAGATCCGTGACAGGGGGCGATAACGGCTACACCTTC.

This clonotype was detected a few times. In DNA, the CDR3 is TGTGCCAGCAGCCCCCGGACTAGAACTTACACAGATACGCAGTATTTT. Protein: CASSPRTRTYTDTQYF. V and J are TRBV7-8 and TRBJ2-3, with TRBD2 matching over 7 bases. The germline CDR1 and CDR2 sequences are SGHVS and FQNEAQ. J lost 2 bases, V lost 5 bases, and 10 bases had no gene match. This CDR3 region has 16 residues.

This clonotype was picked up a small number of times. This chain joins TRBV10-3 and TRBJ2-6; D is ambiguous. CDR1 is ENHRY, CDR2 SYGVKD, per germline. The CDR3 is 13 residues long. V lost 4 bases to trimming and J lost 2 bases, with 3 bases between them. CDR3 in amino acids: CAISGAGANVLTF. The CDR3 nucleotides read TGTGCCATCAGTGGGGCTGGGGCCAACGTCCTGACTTTC.

This clonotype was seen more than once but under ten times. The chain is built from TRBV20-1 and TRBJ2-5; 14 nucleotides match TRBD2. The CDR3 loop spans 17 amino acids. Germline values: CDR1 DFQATT, CDR2 SNEGSKA (reference sequence). The J segment lost 5 bases and the V segment lost 2 bases, leaving 10 bases of the junction unmatched. The CDR3 loop reads CSARSPGLAGAGETQYF. In DNA form, the CDR3 reads TGCAGTGCTAGATCCCCGGGACTAGCGGGAGCGGGGGAGACCCAGTACTTC.

This clonotype was seen a few times. The rearrangement uses TRBV6-1 and TRBJ2-6; 8 bases are shared with TRBD2. This CDR3 region has 17 residues. Germline lookup yields CDR1 MNHNS and CDR2 SASEGT. J was trimmed by 0 bases and V by 6 bases; bases with no gene match: 7. In nucleotides, the CDR3 is TGTGCCAGCAGCCTGGGACTAGGGGACTCTGGGGCCAACGTCCTGACTTTC. Translated: CASSLGLGDSGANVLTF.

The table lists this clonotype with a few counts. The chain has TRBV5-1 and TRBJ2-5; TRBD2 matches at 13 bases. Germline V CDR1 and CDR2: SGHRS, YFSETQ. This CDR3 is 16 amino acids long. Germline trimming cut 6 bases from V and 4 bases from J; bases unmatched to any gene: 9. The CDR3 reads CASNGRTSGSGETQYF. The CDR3 DNA follows: TGCGCCAGCAACGGACGGACTAGCGGGAGTGGAGAGACCCAGTACTTC. Using reference TRBV5-1 and TRBJ2-5 for the parts outside the CDR3, the full variable domain is KAGVTQTPRYLIKTRGQQVTLSCSPISGHRSVSWYQQTPGQGLQFLFEYFSETQRNKGNFPGRFSGRQFSNSRSEMNVSTLELGDSALYLCASNGRTSGSGETQYFGPGTRLLVL.

CDR3 region: CASSQEDRGTQYF. The DNA for the CDR3 is TGTGCCAGCAGCCAAGAAGATCGGGGTACGCAGTATTTT. The chain combines TRBV4-2 with TRBJ2-3; D might be TRBD2 (5 bases). Germline CDR1 LGHNA, CDR2 YNFKEQ. This CDR3 contains 13 residues. V was shortened by 0 bases and J by 8 bases, with 9 bases between the two germline ends.

Only a few counts were recorded for this clonotype. The chain couples TRBV14 to TRBJ2-3; 8 nucleotides align to TRBD2. This CDR3 has 13 amino acids. V gave up 0 bases and J gave up 11 bases; unmatched junction bases: 4. CDR1 is SGHDN, CDR2 FVKESK, per germline. CDR3 coding DNA: TGTGCCAGCAGCCAAGAACGGACTAGCCAGCAGTATTTT. It is translated as CASSQERTSQQYF.

The chain couples TRBV5-1 to TRBJ2-5; D possibly matches TRBD1 or TRBD2 (5 bases each). Gene TRBJ2-7 matches the end of the DNA better, so the J call may be wrong. This CDR3 is 14 amino acids long. CDR1 is SGHRS, CDR2 YFSETQ, per germline. The CDR3 reads CASSPGRVDREQYF. The CDR3 region has the DNA TGCGCCAGCAGCCCGGGACGGGTTGATCGCGAGCAGTACTTC.

The V call is TRBV20-1, the J call TRBJ2-1; 7 bases map to TRBD2. Per the germline V gene, CDR1 is DFQATT and CDR2 is SNEGSKA (reference sequence). V dropped 2 bases and J dropped 1; count of bases not matched to a gene: 8. The CDR3 extends over 16 amino acids. CDR3 amino acids: CSARRDYCCSYNEQFF. The CDR3 DNA follows: TGCAGTGCTAGACGGGACTACTGTTGTTCCTACAATGAGCAGTTCTTC.

CDR3: CASSPSVYEQYF. In DNA, the CDR3 is TGTGCCAGCTCACCCTCGGTTTACGAGCAGTACTTC. J is TRBJ2-7 and V is TRBV18, with D unresolved. The CDR3 has 12 amino acids. CDR1 and CDR2 from the germline V gene are KGHSH and LQKENI. The V and J ends lost 3 bases and 4 bases respectively, with 7 bases between them.

This clonotype was found a few times. The CDR3 spells CAWSESVGSTDTQYF. In DNA form, the CDR3 reads TGTGCCTGGAGCGAGAGTGTTGGCAGCACAGATACGCAGTATTTT. The gene calls are TRBV30 and TRBJ2-3; D call uncertain. From germline, CDR1 is GTSNPN and CDR2 SVGIG (reference sequence). Trimming took 3 bases from V and 0 from J, leaving 13 bases between them. The CDR3 contains 15 residues.